The 22 T cell receptor beta chains in this list originate from one sample, sequenced in a study of read filtering for tumor transcriptome and immune sequencing. The library was built from 400 ng RNA with molecular barcoded adaptors for alpha/delta and beta/gamma chains. TCRdb reprocessed the reads via MiXCR and lists one record per CDR3 protein. The repertoire holds 90,000 to 95,000 distinct CDR3 sequences, with roughly a fifth as singletons. The specimen sequenced was a population of CD138-negative cells sorted from bone marrow. These receptors originate from a donor aged 40 or over with multiple myeloma.

As to this clonotype: Only one base separates this from a far larger clonotype, so it likely reflects a read error. This chain joins TRBV4-1 and TRBJ1-6; D is unclear. CDR1 is MGHRA, CDR2 YSYEKL, per germline. The CDR3 sequence is 13 residues long. The chain's CDR3 is CASSQAAGSEALF. Written as DNA, the CDR3 is TGCGCCAGCAGCCAAGCGGCGGGTTCCGAAGCTCTCTTT.

This clonotype occurred a few times. This chain connects TRBV2 to TRBJ2-3; 8 bases line up with TRBD1. Germline trimming cut 10 bases from V and 5 bases from J; bases unmatched to any gene: 8. Germline assignment: CDR1 SNHLY and CDR2 FYNNEI. The CDR3 extends over 13 amino acids. CDR3 protein: CATQGAPRDTQYF. DNA of the CDR3: TGTGCCACGCAGGGGGCTCCCCGAGATACGCAGTATTTT.

The chain couples TRBV20-1 to TRBJ1-2; maybe TRBD1 (5 bases). The CDR3 runs 13 residues. Deletions cut 6 bases from V and 3 bases from J, with 14 bases between. Germline CDR1 is DFQATT and CDR2 is SNEGSKA (reference sequence). CDR3 in amino acids: CSAQDGRDYGYTF. The DNA of the CDR3 is TGCAGTGCCCAAGACGGCAGGGACTATGGCTACACCTTC.

The sample holds many counts of this clonotype. The chain joins TRBV5-1 to TRBJ2-5, with D perhaps TRBD1 (6 bases). Trimming pared 0 bases from V and 2 bases from J, leaving 11 bases between. The germline V gene encodes CDR1 SGHRS and CDR2 YFSETQ. CDR3 length: 15 residues. The DNA of the CDR3 is TGCGCCAGCAGCTTGGGGACAGCAAAGCAAGAGACCCAGTACTTC. Translating it yields CASSLGTAKQETQYF.

The sample holds many counts of this clonotype. The CDR3 nucleotides read TGTGCCACCAGCGGAAGACAGGGGTACGAGCAGTACTTC. Residues: CATSGRQGYEQYF. V is TRBV15 and J is TRBJ2-7, with 8 bases identical to TRBD1. Germline CDR1 is LNHNV and CDR2 is YYDKDF (reference sequence). The V gene end was trimmed by 5 bases and the J gene end by 4 bases; junction bases not matched to a gene: 4. CDR3 size: 13 residues.

This clonotype was counted many times. The chain joins TRBV19 to TRBJ2-3; no clear D. CDR3 length: 12 amino acids. Trimming pared 5 bases from V and 1 base from J, leaving 4 bases between. Germline V CDR1 and CDR2: LNHDA, SQIVND (reference sequence). In DNA, the CDR3 is TGTGCCAGTAGTTACGGCACAGATACGCAGTATTTT. Translated: CASSYGTDTQYF.

A note on this clonotype: Just one base apart from a much larger clone, this may be a read error. The chain employs TRBV12-3 or TRBV12-4 and TRBJ1-5; no definite D call. The CDR3 length is 12 residues. The CDR3 coding sequence is TGTGCCAGCAGCCAGAACAATCGGCCCCAGCATTTT. Its protein is CASSQNNRPQHF.

This clonotype appeared many times. V usage is TRBV3-1 and J usage is TRBJ1-6; D remains ambiguous. The V gene's germline CDR1 is LGHDT and CDR2 YNNKEL (reference sequence). V was trimmed by 0 bases and J by 10 bases, leaving 13 bases between them. CDR3 length: 15 amino acids. CDR3 DNA sequence: TGTGCCAGCAGCCAAGAACCGGGCGTTCGGTCACCCCTCCACTTT. As protein: CASSQEPGVRSPLHF.

A remark on this clonotype: Just one base apart from a much larger clone, this may be a read error. The V call is TRBV5-1, the J call TRBJ1-4; D is undetermined. This CDR3 comprises 14 residues. Germline CDR1 and CDR2: SGHRS and YFSETQ. Trimming cost V 1 base and J 5 bases, with 9 bases left between them. The CDR3: CASSLWGGNEKLFF. The DNA for the CDR3 is TGCGCCAGCAGCTTGTGGGGAGGCAATGAAAAACTGTTTTTT. The full variable domain, completed using reference TRBV5-1 and TRBJ1-4, is KAGVTQTPRYLIKTRGQQVTLSCSPISGHRSVSWYQQTPGQGLQFLFEYFSETQRNKGNFPGRFSGRQFSNSRSEMNVSTLELGDSALYLCASSLWGGNEKLFFGSGTQLSVL.

This clonotype was detected a few times. Just one base apart from a much larger clone, this may be a read error. V usage is TRBV7-2 and J usage is TRBJ2-1; 8 bases fit TRBD2. CDR1 is SGHTA, CDR2 FQGNSA, per germline. CDR3 length: 15 amino acids. The ends lost 2 bases at V and 5 bases at J; junction bases unmatched: 5. CDR3 sequence: CASSLLAGSHNEQFF. DNA of the CDR3: TGTGCCAGCAGCTTACTAGCGGGTTCTCACAATGAGCAGTTCTTC.

In this sample, this clonotype turned up many times. J is TRBJ2-5 and V is TRBV20-1; 15 positions match TRBD2. Germline-derived CDR1 and CDR2 are DFQATT and SNEGSKA (reference sequence). The CDR3 covers 17 residues. Trimming cost V 3 bases and J 4 bases; bases outside gene matches: 9. CDR3: CSASAGLAGGPRETQYF. The DNA for the CDR3 is TGCAGTGCTAGCGCCGGACTAGCGGGGGGGCCGAGAGAGACCCAGTACTTC.

This clonotype has at least ten counts. The chain recombines TRBV28 with TRBJ1-5, with 9 bases matching TRBD1. This CDR3 comprises 14 residues. Germline V lookup: CDR1 MDHEN, CDR2 SYDVKM. Trimming took 5 bases from V and 7 from J; bases not matched to a gene: 6. The CDR3 DNA follows: TGTGCCAGCAGTCGGGACAGGGCGGTACAGCCCCAGCATTTT. As protein: CASSRDRAVQPQHF.

A few counts support this clonotype. The rearrangement joins TRBV14 to TRBJ2-3, with TRBD2 as a possible D gene (6 bases). The V gene's germline CDR1 is SGHDN and CDR2 FVKESK. The V end was cut by 1 base, the J end by 5 bases, with 16 bases between. The CDR3 is made up of 16 amino acids. The CDR3 sequence is CASSQVYGGGLDTQYF. The CDR3 region has the DNA TGTGCCAGCAGCCAAGTTTATGGCGGAGGGTTAGATACGCAGTATTTT.

This clonotype was seen at least ten times. V and J are TRBV5-1 and TRBJ2-5; 10 bases are shared with TRBD1. With 0 bases clipped from V and 5 bases from J, the junction kept 4 bases outside the gene matches. Germline values: CDR1 SGHRS, CDR2 YFSETQ. The CDR3 is 15 amino acids. The CDR3 DNA reads as TGCGCCAGCAGCTTGGGACAGGGGGCGCGGGAGACCCAGTACTTC. As protein: CASSLGQGARETQYF.

This clonotype was recorded at least ten times. CDR3 nucleotides: TGTGCCAGCAGTGGGGTTTGGTTCAGGGGCGAGCAGTACTTC. It is translated as CASSGVWFRGEQYF. V and J are TRBV28 and TRBJ2-7; possibly TRBD1 for D (6 bases). Per germline, CDR1 MDHEN and CDR2 SYDVKM. V lost 5 bases and J 6 bases, leaving 17 bases between the germline ends. The CDR3 sequence is 14 residues long.

Details on this clonotype: The junction shows a germline mismatch at one end, possibly a read error. The V and J genes are TRBV2 and TRBJ2-5; D call uncertain. In germline, CDR1 is SNHLY, CDR2 FYNNEI. The CDR3 length is 12 residues. The CDR3 region has the DNA TGTGCCAGCAGTAAAGCCCAAGAGACCCAGTACTTC. Protein: CASSKAQETQYF.

Details on this clonotype: A much more abundant neighbour one base away suggests this may be a read error. The chain links TRBV10-3 to TRBJ1-1; TRBD1 matches 7 bases. The V gene's germline CDR1 is ENHRY and CDR2 SYGVKD. The length of the CDR3 is 13 residues. The chain's CDR3 is CAICDRVGTEAFF. The CDR3 coding sequence is TGTGCCATCTGTGACAGGGTGGGCACTGAAGCTTTCTTT.

This clonotype was picked up a small number of times. The chain has TRBV13 and TRBJ2-5; 7 positions match TRBD2. The CDR3 length is 15 residues. Trimming removed 5 bases from V and 1 base from J; junction bases left unmatched: 7. CDR1 is PRHDT, CDR2 FYEKMQ, per germline (reference sequence). CDR3 sequence reads: CASSALGGGQETQYF. The CDR3 DNA is TGTGCCAGCAGCGCTTTGGGGGGGGGCCAAGAGACCCAGTACTTC. Supplemented by reference TRBV13 and TRBJ2-5, the full variable domain reads AAGVIQSPRHLIKEKRETATLKCYPIPRHDTVYWYQQGPGQDPQFLISFYEKMQSDKGSIPDRFSAQQFSDYHSELNMSSLELGDSALYFCASSALGGGQETQYFGPGTRLLVL.

This clonotype was observed many times. The V gene is TRBV28, the J gene TRBJ1-5; D ambiguous. The CDR3 consists of 12 residues. The germline V gene has CDR1 MDHEN and CDR2 SYDVKM. Trimming removed 6 bases from V and 4 bases from J, with 7 bases in between. The CDR3 coding sequence is TGTGCCAGCAGACCCCCAAATCAGCCCCAGCATTTT. Its protein product is CASRPPNQPQHF.

This chain connects TRBV7-2 to TRBJ2-3; the D is unclear. The germline CDR1 and CDR2 sequences are SGHTA and FQGNSA. CDR3 length equals 15 residues. The ends were cut back, 2 bases at V and 1 base at J, with 10 bases in the middle. In nucleotides, the CDR3 is TGTGCCAGCAGCTTAATGGTAGCTGGCACAGATACGCAGTATTTT. Residues: CASSLMVAGTDTQYF.

This clonotype was found many times. J is TRBJ2-3 and V is TRBV5-1, with D maybe TRBD2 (7 bases). Trimming took 0 bases from V and 4 from J, leaving 12 bases between them. Germline V lookup: CDR1 SGHRS, CDR2 YFSETQ. The CDR3 runs to 15 residues. The CDR3 spells CASSLGGGLADTQYF. The CDR3 nucleotides read TGCGCCAGCAGCTTGGGGGGGGGCTTGGCAGATACGCAGTATTTT. The full variable domain, in which reference TRBV5-1 and TRBJ2-3 provide the parts outside the CDR3, is KAGVTQTPRYLIKTRGQQVTLSCSPISGHRSVSWYQQTPGQGLQFLFEYFSETQRNKGNFPGRFSGRQFSNSRSEMNVSTLELGDSALYLCASSLGGGLADTQYFGPGTRLTVL.

The sample holds a few counts of this clonotype. The V gene is TRBV19, the J gene TRBJ2-2; tentative D call: TRBD1 (7 bases). Trimming cost V 6 bases and J 3 bases, with 14 bases left between them. CDR1 and CDR2 (germline): LNHDA, SQIVND (reference sequence). This CDR3 spans 15 amino acids. CDR3 region: CASSQGDLYTGELFF. CDR3 DNA: TGTGCCAGTAGCCAGGGGGACTTATACACCGGGGAGCTGTTTTTT.